This T cell receptor beta chain was retrieved from a study of post-analysis software for immune sequencing data. The TCR beta cDNA libraries carried unique molecular identifiers. MiXCR, run by TCRdb on the PCR reads, gives a single entry per CDR3 protein. The table includes about 770,000 distinct CDR3 sequences, around 42% detected once. CDR3 length: 14 residues. V shed 3 bases and J shed 6 bases, with 15 bases lying between them. Germline CDR1 reads SEHNR; CDR2 reads FQNEAQ (reference sequence). This clonotype has only a few counts. As yet, its antigen is unknown. Whole-study results and caveats: A few TRBV segments occurring more often in patients than controls included TRBV5-6, TRBV5-1 and TRBV20-1.

The sample comprised blood. This chain uses TRBV7-9 with TRBJ2-7, with D perhaps matching TRBD2 (5 bases). This clonotype was obtained from a girl aged 10-17 years with multiple sclerosis. DNA for the CDR3: TGTGCCAGCAGCTTCAAGAAAGGAGGTGCCGAGCAGTACTTC. This sequence encodes CASSFKKGGAEQYF.